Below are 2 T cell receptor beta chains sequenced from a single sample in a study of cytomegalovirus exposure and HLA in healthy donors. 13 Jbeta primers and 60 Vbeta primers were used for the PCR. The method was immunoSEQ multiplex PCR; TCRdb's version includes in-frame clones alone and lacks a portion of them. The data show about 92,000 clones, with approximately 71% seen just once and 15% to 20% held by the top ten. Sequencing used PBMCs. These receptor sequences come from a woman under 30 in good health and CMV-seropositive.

CDR3 in amino acids: CASSLERGRTDTQYF. CDR3 DNA: TGTGCCAGCAGTTTAGAGCGGGGACGCACAGATACGCAGTATTTT. The J gene is TRBJ2-3, the V gene TRBV27, with 7 bases lining up with TRBD2. Trimming at V came to 2 bases and at J to 1 base, leaving 3 bases not matched to a gene. CDR3 length: 15 amino acids. Germline lookup yields CDR1 MNHEY and CDR2 SMNVEV (reference sequence).

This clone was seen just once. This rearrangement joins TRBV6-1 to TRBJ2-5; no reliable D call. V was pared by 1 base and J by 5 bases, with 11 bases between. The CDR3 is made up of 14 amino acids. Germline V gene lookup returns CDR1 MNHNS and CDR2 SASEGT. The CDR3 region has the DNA TGTGCCAGCAGTGAAGGGGTCCCCGGGGAGACCCAGTACTTC. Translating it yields CASSEGVPGETQYF.